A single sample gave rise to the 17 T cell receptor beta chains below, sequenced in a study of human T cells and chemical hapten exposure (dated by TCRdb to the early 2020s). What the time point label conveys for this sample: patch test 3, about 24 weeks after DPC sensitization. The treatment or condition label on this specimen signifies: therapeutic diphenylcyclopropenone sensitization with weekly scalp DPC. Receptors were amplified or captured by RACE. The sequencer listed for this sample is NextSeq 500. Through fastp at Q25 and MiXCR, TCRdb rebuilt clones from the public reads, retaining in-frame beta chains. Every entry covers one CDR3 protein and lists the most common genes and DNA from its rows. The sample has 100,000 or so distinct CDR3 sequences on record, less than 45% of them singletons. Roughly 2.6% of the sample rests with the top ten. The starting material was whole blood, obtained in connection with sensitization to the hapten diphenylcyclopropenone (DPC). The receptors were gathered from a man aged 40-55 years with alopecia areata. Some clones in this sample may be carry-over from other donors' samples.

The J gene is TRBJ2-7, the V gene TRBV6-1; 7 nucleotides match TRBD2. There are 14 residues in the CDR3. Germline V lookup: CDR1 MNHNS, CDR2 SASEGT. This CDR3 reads CASILSSGPYEQYV. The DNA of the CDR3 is TGTGCCAGCATACTGTCTAGCGGACCCTACGAACAGTACGTC.

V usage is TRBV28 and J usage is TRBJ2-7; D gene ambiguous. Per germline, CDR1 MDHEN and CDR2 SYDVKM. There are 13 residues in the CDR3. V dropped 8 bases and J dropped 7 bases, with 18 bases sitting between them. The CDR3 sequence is CASGQVALEEQYF. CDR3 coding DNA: TGTGCCAGCGGCCAAGTCGCCCTGGAGGAGCAGTACTTC. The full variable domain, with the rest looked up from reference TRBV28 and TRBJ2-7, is DVKVTQSSRYLVKRTGEKVFLECVQDMDHENMFWYRQDPGLGLRLIYFSYDVKMKEKGDIPEGYSVSREKKERFSLILESASTNQTSMYLCASGQVALEEQYFGPGTRLTVT.

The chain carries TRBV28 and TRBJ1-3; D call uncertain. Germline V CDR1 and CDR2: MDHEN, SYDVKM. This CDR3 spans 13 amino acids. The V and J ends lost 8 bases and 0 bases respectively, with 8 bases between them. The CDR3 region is CASAEVSGNTIYF. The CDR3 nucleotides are TGTGCCAGCGCAGAGGTCTCTGGAAACACCATATATTTT.

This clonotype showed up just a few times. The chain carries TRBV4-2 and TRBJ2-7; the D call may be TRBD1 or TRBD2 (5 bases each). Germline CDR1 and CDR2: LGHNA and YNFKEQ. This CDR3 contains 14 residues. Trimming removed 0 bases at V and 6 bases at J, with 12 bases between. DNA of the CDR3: TGTGCCAGCAGCCAAGAGAGGGGAGTCAGCGAGCAGTACTTC. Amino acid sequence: CASSQERGVSEQYF.

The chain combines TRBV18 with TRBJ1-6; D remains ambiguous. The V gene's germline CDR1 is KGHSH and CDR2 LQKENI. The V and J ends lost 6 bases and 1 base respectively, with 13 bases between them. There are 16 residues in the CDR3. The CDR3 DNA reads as TGTGCCAGCTCCGAGGCCATCGGATCCTATAATTCACCCCTCCACTTT. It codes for CASSEAIGSYNSPLHF.

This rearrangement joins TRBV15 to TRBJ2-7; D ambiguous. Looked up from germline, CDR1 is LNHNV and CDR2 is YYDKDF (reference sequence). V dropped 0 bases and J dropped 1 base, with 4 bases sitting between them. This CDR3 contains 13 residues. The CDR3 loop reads CATSRDRSYEQYV. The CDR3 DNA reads TGTGCCACCAGCAGAGATAGGTCCTACGAGCAGTACGTC.

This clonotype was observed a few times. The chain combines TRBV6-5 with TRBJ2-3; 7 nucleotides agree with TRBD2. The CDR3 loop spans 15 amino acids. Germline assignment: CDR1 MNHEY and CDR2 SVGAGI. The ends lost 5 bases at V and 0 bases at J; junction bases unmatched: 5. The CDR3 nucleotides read TGTGCCAGCAGTACCCCTAGCGGAAGCACAGATACGCAGTATTTT. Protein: CASSTPSGSTDTQYF.

The CDR3 coding sequence is TGTGCCAGCAGCCCCCAAGGGCGAGTACATGAGCAGTTCTTC. Protein: CASSPQGRVHEQFF. The rearrangement joins TRBV14 to TRBJ2-1, with D unresolved. CDR1 is SGHDN and CDR2 is FVKESK in the germline V gene. The CDR3 totals 14 residues. V was pared by 4 bases and J by 8 bases, with 15 bases between.

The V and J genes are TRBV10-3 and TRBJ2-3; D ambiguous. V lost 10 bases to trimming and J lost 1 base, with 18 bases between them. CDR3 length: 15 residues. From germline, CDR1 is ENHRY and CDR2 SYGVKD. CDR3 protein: CATRTVRAGTDTQYF. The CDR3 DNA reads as TGTGCCACCAGGACCGTTAGGGCCGGCACAGATACGCAGTATTTT.

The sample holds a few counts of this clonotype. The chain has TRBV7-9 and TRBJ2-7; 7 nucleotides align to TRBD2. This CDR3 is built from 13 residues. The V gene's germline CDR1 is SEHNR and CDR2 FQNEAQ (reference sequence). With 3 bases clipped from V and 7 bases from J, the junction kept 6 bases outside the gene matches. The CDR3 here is CASSFIGGGEQYV. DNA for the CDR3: TGTGCCAGCAGCTTTATTGGGGGGGGGGAGCAGTACGTC.

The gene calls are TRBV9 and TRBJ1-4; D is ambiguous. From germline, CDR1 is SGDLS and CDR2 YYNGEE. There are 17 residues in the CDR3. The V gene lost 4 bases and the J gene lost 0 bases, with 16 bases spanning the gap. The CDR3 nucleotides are TGTGCCAGCAGCTTCGGCAGATCCACGGCAACTAATGAAAAACTGTTTTTT. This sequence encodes CASSFGRSTATNEKLFF.

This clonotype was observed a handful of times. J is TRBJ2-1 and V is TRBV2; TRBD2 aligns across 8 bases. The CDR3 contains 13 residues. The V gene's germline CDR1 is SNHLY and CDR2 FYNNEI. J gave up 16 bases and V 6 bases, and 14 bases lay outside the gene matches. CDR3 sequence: CASRTSLSGGFFF. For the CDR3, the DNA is TGTGCCAGCAGGACCAGCTTGAGCGGGGGCTTTTTCTTC.

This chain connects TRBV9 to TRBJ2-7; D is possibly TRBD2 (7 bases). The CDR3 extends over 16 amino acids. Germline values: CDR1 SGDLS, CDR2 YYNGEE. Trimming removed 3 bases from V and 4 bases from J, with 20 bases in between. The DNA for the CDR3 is TGTGCCAGCAGCGCGACCAGGGGAGGGAGGGGTTACGAGCAGTACTTC. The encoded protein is CASSATRGGRGYEQYF.

Here the CDR3 reads CASSSYSGGDYNEQFF. The CDR3 nucleotides are TGTGCCAGCAGCTCCTACTCCGGGGGAGACTACAATGAGCAGTTCTTC. V and J are TRBV5-4 and TRBJ2-1, with D perhaps TRBD2 (6 bases). This CDR3 spans 16 amino acids. V lost 3 bases to trimming and J lost 3 bases, with 16 bases between them. Germline CDR1 SGHNT, CDR2 YYREEE (reference sequence). The complete variable domain, with remaining parts taken from reference TRBV5-4 and TRBJ2-1, reads ETGVTQSPTHLIKTRGQQVTLRCSSQSGHNTVSWYQQALGQGPQFIFQYYREEENGRGNFPPRFSGLQFPNYSSELNVNALELDDSALYLCASSSYSGGDYNEQFFGPGTRLTVL.

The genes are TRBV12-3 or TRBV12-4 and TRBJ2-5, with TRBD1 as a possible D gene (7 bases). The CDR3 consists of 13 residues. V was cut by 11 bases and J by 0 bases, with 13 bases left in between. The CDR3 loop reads CAAGGQNQETQYF. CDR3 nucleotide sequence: TGTGCCGCAGGGGGGCAGAACCAAGAGACCCAGTACTTC.

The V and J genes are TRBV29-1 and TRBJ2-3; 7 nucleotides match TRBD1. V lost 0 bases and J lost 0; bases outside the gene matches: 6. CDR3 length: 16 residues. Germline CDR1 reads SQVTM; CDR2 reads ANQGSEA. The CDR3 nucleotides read TGCAGCGTTGAAGACTACAGGGGCCTAAGCACAGATACGCAGTATTTT. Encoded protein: CSVEDYRGLSTDTQYF.

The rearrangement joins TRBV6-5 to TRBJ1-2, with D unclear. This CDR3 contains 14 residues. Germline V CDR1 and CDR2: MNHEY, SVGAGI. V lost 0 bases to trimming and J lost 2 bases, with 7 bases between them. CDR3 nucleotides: TGTGCCAGCAGTTACTCTGGCGGGAACTATGGCTACACCTTC. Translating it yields CASSYSGGNYGYTF.